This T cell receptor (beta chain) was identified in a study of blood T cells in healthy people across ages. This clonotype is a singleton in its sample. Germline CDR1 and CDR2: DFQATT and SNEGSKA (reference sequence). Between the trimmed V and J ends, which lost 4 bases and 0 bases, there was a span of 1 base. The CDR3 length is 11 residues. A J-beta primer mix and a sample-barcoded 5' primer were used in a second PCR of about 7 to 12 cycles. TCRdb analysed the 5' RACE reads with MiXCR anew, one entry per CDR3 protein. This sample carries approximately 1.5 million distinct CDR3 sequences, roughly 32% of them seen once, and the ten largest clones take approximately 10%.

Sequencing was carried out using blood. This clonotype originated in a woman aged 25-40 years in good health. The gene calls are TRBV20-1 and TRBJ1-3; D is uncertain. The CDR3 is CSATSGNTIYF. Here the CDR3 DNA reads TGCAGTGCTACCTCTGGAAACACCATATATTTT.